This TCR beta chain was captured by sequencing in a study of T-cell memory formation after mild COVID-19. Study outcomes and limitations: Confirmation of SARS-CoV-2 specificity was lacking for second-wave clones peaking day 37. Some clones that responded turned up in pre-infection memory, which suggests that cross-reactive memory joined in.

5'RACE primed at constant segments yielded TCR alpha and TCR beta cDNA libraries bearing sample barcodes and UMIs. TCRdb reprocessed the 5' RACE reads with MiXCR, giving one entry per CDR3 protein. The sample consists of about 400,000 distinct CDR3 sequences, about 22% of them appearing once. V shed 4 bases and J 0 bases; nucleotides not matched to a gene: 6. The CDR3 totals 17 residues. Germline assignment: CDR1 SGDLS and CDR2 YYNGEE. About this clonotype: Its antigen is not identified.

V is TRBV9 and J is TRBJ2-2; 10 nucleotides match TRBD2. The TCR comes from an adult woman who had mild COVID-19 (a few samples of this study predate the infection). Cell type and time point are not known. The sample consisted of PBMCs or a T cell subset sorted from them (not recorded which). The CDR3 region has the DNA TGTGCCAGCAGCACCCGGACTAGCGGACCGAACACCGGGGAGCTGTTTTTT. Translation: CASSTRTSGPNTGELFF. Variable domain in full (rest from reference TRBV9 and TRBJ2-2): DSGVTQTPKHLITATGQRVTLRCSPRSGDLSVYWYQQSLDQGLQFLIQYYNGEERAKGNILERFSAQQFPDLHSELNLSSLELGDSALYFCASSTRTSGPNTGELFFGEGSRLTVL.